Following are 6 T cell receptor beta chains from one sample sequenced in a study of CD8+CD57+ T cells in acquired aplastic anemia. TCR beta VDJ and CDR3 profiling used genomic DNA as template. TCRdb re-analysed the reads in MiXCR, keeping a single row per CDR3 protein. The table includes nearly 60,000 distinct CDR3 sequences, approximately 54% detected once. Patients included in sequencing had previously demonstrated CD8+CD57+ cell expansion by flow cytometry. What was sequenced was sorted CD4+, CD8+, or CD8+CD57+ T cells (not recorded which) from PBMCs. These receptors were obtained from a human donor with aplastic anemia.

The rearrangement uses TRBV6-5 and TRBJ2-5; D may be TRBD2 (5 bases). The germline V gene has CDR1 MNHEY and CDR2 SVGAGI. This CDR3 has 16 amino acids. Trimming shortened V by 2 bases and J by 5 bases, and 18 bases separated the two germline ends. Here the CDR3 reads CASSYRAPDSPETQYF. The CDR3 nucleotides are TGTGCCAGCAGTTACCGCGCCCCGGACTCTCCGGAGACCCAGTACTTC.

The CDR3: CASSILDSLNYNSPLHF. In DNA form, the CDR3 reads TGTGCCAGTAGTATACTTGACAGTCTCAACTATAATTCACCCCTCCACTTT. The V gene is TRBV19, the J gene TRBJ1-6, with D maybe TRBD1 (5 bases). In germline, CDR1 is LNHDA, CDR2 SQIVND (reference sequence). The CDR3 is 17 residues long. Between the trimmed V and J ends, which lost 2 bases and 3 bases, there was a span of 14 bases.

V usage is TRBV19 and J usage is TRBJ2-7; 7 bases are a match to TRBD1. The CDR3 runs 15 residues. CDR1 LNHDA and CDR2 SQIVND come from the germline V gene (reference sequence). J gave up 5 bases and V 5 bases, and 12 bases lay outside the gene matches. In DNA, the CDR3 is TGTGCCAGTAGTGCAACAGGGGAACGGGGCAACGAGCAGTACTTC. Translation gives CASSATGERGNEQYF.

This clonotype was found once. This chain connects TRBV19 to TRBJ1-6; tentative D call: TRBD1 (6 bases). CDR1 is LNHDA, CDR2 SQIVND, per germline (reference sequence). The CDR3 is 16 residues long. Trimming took off 3 bases at V and 7 bases at J, with 16 bases between the two ends. The CDR3 DNA follows: TGTGCCAGTAGTATCAGGATAAATACAGGGAATTCACCCCTCCACTTT. It specifies CASSIRINTGNSPLHF.

By proportion, this clonotype is medium-sized. The chain carries TRBV10-3 and TRBJ2-7; either TRBD1 or TRBD2 may supply D (5 bases each). Germline CDR1 and CDR2: ENHRY and SYGVKD. Trimming left V 3 bases short and J 4 bases short, with 10 bases between. The CDR3 contains 13 residues. CDR3 loop: CAISDQGRYEQYF. The CDR3 DNA sequence: TGTGCCATCAGTGATCAGGGACGATACGAGCAGTACTTC.

V is TRBV15 and J is TRBJ2-7; D gene ambiguous. This CDR3 comprises 13 residues. The V and J ends lost 0 bases and 3 bases respectively, with 6 bases between them. Germline CDR1 LNHNV, CDR2 YYDKDF (reference sequence). The CDR3 reads CATSRDVGYEQYF. CDR3 bases: TGTGCCACCAGCAGAGACGTGGGCTACGAGCAGTACTTC.